The 14 T cell receptor beta chains in this list originate from one sample, sequenced in a study of blood T cells in healthy people across ages. A sample-barcoded 5' primer and a J-beta primer mix were used in a second PCR of roughly 6 to 11 cycles. TCRdb ran MiXCR on the 5' RACE reads and lists one entry per CDR3 protein. The sample has approximately 730,000 distinct CDR3 sequences, about 55% seen once. The sequenced sample consisted of blood. The receptors come from a man older than 75 in good health.

This chain links TRBV7-2 with TRBJ2-3, with D possibly being TRBD1 or TRBD2 (6 bases each). The CDR3 is 16 amino acids. The ends were cut back, 5 bases at V and 14 bases at J, with 29 bases in the middle. CDR1 and CDR2 (germline): SGHTA, FQGNSA. The CDR3 region is CASSKTSGGGHRDAYF. The CDR3 nucleotides read TGTGCCAGCAGCAAAACCAGCGGAGGGGGGCACAGAGACGCGTATTTT.

The sample holds a few counts of this clonotype. This rearrangement joins TRBV2 to TRBJ1-1; D remains unclear. The germline V gene has CDR1 SNHLY and CDR2 FYNNEI. The CDR3 totals 11 residues. The V end was cut by 4 bases, the J end by 6 bases, with 6 bases between. The CDR3 DNA is TGTGCCAGCAGTGCTGCCCCTGAAGCTTTCTTT. Protein product: CASSAAPEAFF.

This chain uses TRBV20-1 with TRBJ2-7; 9 positions match TRBD2. The germline V gene encodes CDR1 DFQATT and CDR2 SNEGSKA (reference sequence). The CDR3 loop spans 14 amino acids. After removal of 2 bases from V and 0 bases from J, the junction contained 2 bases not matched to a gene. The CDR3 spells CSARLAGNSYEQYF. The CDR3 bases are TGCAGTGCTAGACTAGCGGGGAACTCCTACGAGCAGTACTTC.

The chain links TRBV7-9 to TRBJ2-1; no clear D gene. V dropped 2 bases and J dropped 12 bases, with 17 bases sitting between them. The V gene's germline CDR1 is SEHNR and CDR2 FQNEAQ (reference sequence). The CDR3 is made up of 14 amino acids. Here the CDR3 reads CASSLQVTSSRQFF. The CDR3 bases are TGTGCCAGCAGCTTACAGGTGACTTCCTCGAGGCAGTTCTTC.

The rearrangement links TRBV7-3 to TRBJ2-7; TRBD2 matches 7 bases. The CDR3 is made up of 15 amino acids. Trimming took 5 bases from V and 2 from J; bases not matched to a gene: 9. Germline loops: CDR1 SGHTA, CDR2 FQGTGA. CDR3 protein: CASSPRLAATYEQYF. The CDR3 DNA sequence: TGTGCCAGCAGCCCCCGGCTAGCGGCAACCTACGAGCAGTACTTC.

The DNA of the CDR3 is TGTGCCAGCAGCCGGACAGGGGCCAGTTTCTTT. Translated, it gives CASSRTGASFF. This chain joins TRBV12-3 or TRBV12-4 and TRBJ1-1; 9 bases fit TRBD1. The CDR3 length is 11 residues. V was clipped by 6 bases and J by 13 bases; unmatched bases: 6.

V gene TRBV7-2 combines with J gene TRBJ2-7, with 8 positions matching TRBD2. The CDR3 length is 15 residues. The germline CDR1 and CDR2 sequences are SGHTA and FQGNSA. J gave up 0 bases and V 2 bases, and 3 bases lay outside the gene matches. The DNA for the CDR3 is TGTGCCAGCAGCTTAACGCTAGCGGGCTCCTACGAGCAGTACTTC. Protein product: CASSLTLAGSYEQYF.

The chain combines TRBV3-1 with TRBJ2-1; the match to TRBD2 covers 9 bases. Trimming removed 1 base from V and 8 bases from J; junction bases left unmatched: 9. Germline V CDR1 and CDR2: LGHDT, YNNKEL (reference sequence). This CDR3 contains 16 residues. CDR3 in DNA: TGTGCCAGCAGCCAAGCCCGGGCGGGAGGGTTGGATGAGCAGTTCTTC. Translated: CASSQARAGGLDEQFF.

The genes are TRBV5-1 and TRBJ1-2; D ambiguous. Trimming left V 3 bases short and J 0 bases short, with 15 bases between. The CDR3 is 16 amino acids. CDR1 is SGHRS and CDR2 is YFSETQ in the germline V gene. The CDR3: CASSSTARAANYGYTF. CDR3 DNA: TGCGCCAGCAGCTCCACCGCCCGGGCAGCTAACTATGGCTACACCTTC.

This chain uses TRBV25-1 with TRBJ2-1, with a weak D call TRBD2 (6 bases). Germline V gene data show CDR1 as MGHDK and CDR2 as SYGVNS. The V and J ends lost 6 bases and 9 bases respectively, with 15 bases between them. This CDR3 is built from 13 residues. The CDR3 DNA follows: TGTGCCAGCAGGGGACTTGGAAGGGGTGAGCAGTTCTTC. Its translation is CASRGLGRGEQFF.

In this sample, this clonotype turned up many times. The chain joins TRBV15 to TRBJ2-1, with D possibly matching TRBD2 (6 bases). The germline gives CDR1 LNHNV, CDR2 YYDKDF (reference sequence). This CDR3 is built from 17 residues. Trimming pared 0 bases from V and 2 bases from J, leaving 14 bases between. CDR3 DNA sequence: TGTGCCACCAGCAGAGAGGCTGGGCGGGGAACCTACAATGAGCAGTTCTTC. Protein: CATSREAGRGTYNEQFF. Supplemented by reference TRBV15 and TRBJ2-1, the full variable domain reads DAMVIQNPRYQVTQFGKPVTLSCSQTLNHNVMYWYQQKSSQAPKLLFHYYDKDFNNEADTPDNFQSRRPNTSFCFLDIRSPGLGDTAMYLCATSREAGRGTYNEQFFGPGTRLTVL.

The V gene is TRBV24-1, the J gene TRBJ2-1; D gene uncertain. Germline CDR1 and CDR2: KGHDR and SFDVKD. This CDR3 region has 14 residues. The V and J ends lost 5 bases and 0 bases respectively, with 7 bases between them. Written as DNA, the CDR3 is TGTGCCACCAGTGGCGGTAGCTCCTACAATGAGCAGTTCTTC. Protein: CATSGGSSYNEQFF.

The chain carries TRBV7-2 and TRBJ2-5, with a weak D call TRBD1 (5 bases). Trimming removed 5 bases from V and 5 bases from J, with 15 bases in between. There are 14 residues in the CDR3. Germline V gene data show CDR1 as SGHTA and CDR2 as FQGNSA. CDR3 coding DNA: TGTGCCAGCAGCCCTCCAGGGAACGGCGAGACCCAGTACTTC. Protein: CASSPPGNGETQYF.

This clonotype has only a few counts. The chain combines TRBV6-1 with TRBJ2-7, with 7 bases that match TRBD1. CDR1 is MNHNS, CDR2 SASEGT, per germline. V gave up 8 bases and J gave up 0 bases; unmatched junction bases: 7. This CDR3 region has 14 residues. CDR3: CASALTGSSYEQYF. In nucleotides, the CDR3 is TGTGCCAGCGCCTTGACAGGGAGCTCCTACGAGCAGTACTTC.